This T cell receptor beta chain was sequenced in a study of cytomegalovirus exposure and HLA in healthy donors. Study-level findings and limits: There was a cluster of highly shared sequence variants that was likely a sequencing artifact.

60 Vbeta and 13 Jbeta primers were used in PCR. Clones were read by immunoSEQ multiplex PCR, and TCRdb kept only the in-frame ones, dropping some. The sample lists approximately 98,000 clones, under 85% occurring once. The CDR3 runs 15 residues. From germline, CDR1 is SGHAT and CDR2 FQNNGV. The junction had 8 bases not matched to a gene; V was cut back by 5 bases and J by 1 base. As for this clone: Its antigen remains unidentified.

The V and J genes are TRBV11-2 and TRBJ2-7; 7 nucleotides match TRBD1. The sequenced sample was PBMCs. The receptor was derived from a man aged 18 to 29 in good health and CMV-seropositive. CDR3 sequence: CASSPIRGPSYEQYF. The CDR3 region has the DNA TGTGCCAGCAGCCCTATTAGGGGGCCATCCTACGAGCAGTACTTC.